Listed here is a single T cell receptor (beta chain). Its antigen is currently not known. Base quality data are lacking; no much larger clone is found one base away. The data originate from a study of blood T cell repertoires in COVID-19 (dated by TCRdb to 2018 to 2021). A note on the overall study: The collaborator samples originated in the United States, Italy and Spain and spanned the acute and convalescent phases of COVID-19. The dataset comprised deeply sampled blood TCRbeta repertoires from subjects exposed to, actively infected with, or recovered from COVID-19. The material from the prospective study consisted of cDNA or gDNA derived from T cells, B-cell-depleted T cells, or PBMCs. The repertoires were made available in a free public database intended to serve as a resource for research on the immune response to SARS-CoV-2. Samples came from the ongoing ImmuneRACE study (first 160 participants) plus 1,254 subjects from 6 global collaborators. The sample metadata nearly always contained a de-identified subject ID, COVID-19 status, age in years and sex. Where available, HLA class I and class II types were obtained from metadata supplied by the sample provider rather than from assay-based typing. Study-level results and caveats: How much clinical and demographic metadata was included differed by source and by participant, and the metadata was provided uncurated.

Participants in the prospective study were aged about 18 to 89 years, lived in some 24 United States geographic areas, and enrolled through a virtual design. In the prospective study, participants were assigned to cohorts based on the clinical history participants reported in a screening survey and a study questionnaire. ImmuneRACE Cohort 3 recovered participants were defined by two consecutive negative NP/OP PCR tests, healthcare professional clearance, or symptom resolution. Each participant in the prospective study had whole blood, serum and a nasopharyngeal or oropharyngeal swab collected by mobile phlebotomists. Additional blood draws and questionnaires over an approximately 2-month period could optionally be provided by prospective study participants. Before DNA extraction, prospective study blood samples were shipped either frozen or at room temperature. TCRbeta CDR3 regions were amplified from genomic DNA by means of the immunoSEQ Assay, a bias-controlled multiplex PCR. The study's own analysis went as follows. The number of nucleated cells in each sample was estimated from the amplification of reference gene primers within the assay. Sequence reads were collapsed and filtered to measure the absolute abundance of every unique TCRbeta CDR3 rearrangement. For each sample, productive Simpson clonality was calculated as the square root of Simpson's diversity index across productive rearrangements. As stored in TCRdb, this immuneACCESS dataset retains in-frame rearrangements with V and J assigned. A fraction of the clones does not appear; measured against another copy, unresolved V genes explain less than half of the discrepancy, and the remainder lacks a known reason. That table gives V, J and clone size, and the DNA gave D and trimming. This sample is represented by about 280,000 clones; around 85% of them were singletons. In total, the top ten clones hold 2.5% of the sample.

This sequence was found in a woman aged 45-65 years who had recovered from COVID-19. The sample comprised PBMCs or T cells enriched from blood (not recorded which).

The CDR3 loop reads CASSAGSGTQYF. The sequenced DNA: TGTGCCAGCAGTGCCGGCTCGGGGACCCAGTACTTC. The V and J genes are TRBV5-4 and TRBJ2-5; the D gene cannot be named for sure. The V and J ends are trimmed by 5 bases and 7 bases, leaving 12 bases between them. According to the germline V gene (reference sequence), CDR1 reads SGHNT and CDR2 reads YYREEE. The CDR3 covers 12 residues, taking in both the cysteine and the phenylalanine. Kept here is only the CDR3 DNA, which spans 36 bases and is read in frame from base 1.